The entry below gives a single TCR beta chain sequence along with its context. Germline V CDR1 and CDR2: DFQATT, SNEGSKA (reference sequence). This CDR3 has 14 residues. Trimming removed 3 bases at V and 1 base at J, with 10 bases between. This sample was included in a study of control samples from healthy donors and cancer patients. The protocol was immunoSEQ multiplex PCR, while the TCRdb copy is restricted to in-frame clones and leaves out a portion. There are 140,000 or so clones in the sample; 89% occur only once, and around 4.7% lies in the top ten. The sequence was obtained from a man aged 30-40 years in good health. Source material: blood. The chain has TRBV20-1 and TRBJ1-3; D gene unclear. This CDR3 reads CSASRTGSGNTIYF. CDR3 sequence (DNA): TGCAGTGCTAGTCGTACGGGATCTGGAAACACCATATATTTT.